The clone carrying this T cell receptor beta chain was seen ten or more times. The target antigen is unknown. These data are taken from a study of identical twins. Overall study findings and caveats: The presence of invariant MAIT and iNKT cells could partly confound analyses of zero-insertion sequences.

The CDR3 sequence is 13 residues long. V was trimmed by 0 bases and J by 6 bases, leaving 8 bases between them. Germline-derived CDR1 and CDR2 are LNHNV and YYDKDF (reference sequence). TCRdb re-derived calls from the 5' RACE reads in MiXCR, one entry per CDR3 protein. The table records 700,000 or so distinct CDR3 sequences, over 8.5% of them present only once. The data also belong to a second study, concerning yellow fever vaccine responses in identical twins.

The material sequenced was PBMCs. This receptor was identified in a woman aged 18-29 years in good health. V usage is TRBV15 and J usage is TRBJ1-1; D remains ambiguous. The DNA for the CDR3 is TGTGCCACCAGCAGAGATAGAGTGGCTGAAGCTTTCTTT. Protein sequence: CATSRDRVAEAFF.